The 18 T cell receptor beta chains below all came from one sample that was sequenced in a study of early T cells in non-severe SARS-CoV-2 infection. TCRdb independently ran MiXCR on the 5' RACE reads; one entry per CDR3 protein. The sample has 70,000 to 90,000 distinct CDR3 sequences; roughly a sixth are singletons. The sequencing input was whole blood. The receptors come from an adult who was a healthcare worker with PCR-confirmed SARS-CoV-2 infection or an uninfected control (not recorded which).

The V call is TRBV5-4, the J call TRBJ2-2; tentatively, D is TRBD1 (5 bases). This CDR3 region has 15 residues. The V and J ends lost 1 base and 0 bases respectively, with 7 bases between them. Looked up from germline, CDR1 is SGHNT and CDR2 is YYREEE (reference sequence). CDR3 DNA sequence: TGTGCCAGCAGCTTGCAGGGAACGAACACCGGGGAGCTGTTTTTT. It is translated as CASSLQGTNTGELFF.

This clonotype was seen more than once but under ten times. V and J are TRBV4-1 and TRBJ2-5; a weak D match, TRBD2 (7 bases). Germline lookup yields CDR1 MGHRA and CDR2 YSYEKL. This CDR3 region has 15 residues. Trimming took off 0 bases at V and 5 bases at J, with 13 bases between the two ends. As DNA, the CDR3 is TGCGCCAGCAGCCAAGAATACAGGGAGGGCGAGACCCAGTACTTC. The encoded protein is CASSQEYREGETQYF.

Ten or more counts support this clonotype. V gene TRBV13 combines with J gene TRBJ1-5, with 7 bases that match TRBD1. Germline V gene data show CDR1 as PRHDT and CDR2 as FYEKMQ (reference sequence). The length of the CDR3 is 15 residues. Trimming took 4 bases from V and 1 from J; bases not matched to a gene: 4. The CDR3 DNA sequence: TGTGCCAGCAGCTCGGGGACAGAAAGCAATCAGCCCCAGCATTTT. It encodes CASSSGTESNQPQHF.

This clonotype has a count of ten or more. The chain joins TRBV19 to TRBJ2-5; D uncertain. This CDR3 comprises 12 residues. Germline V CDR1 and CDR2: LNHDA, SQIVND (reference sequence). Trimming shortened V by 7 bases and J by 4 bases, and 10 bases separated the two germline ends. CDR3 DNA: TGTGCCAGTAACTTCGTCGGAGAGACCCAGTACTTC. Amino acid sequence: CASNFVGETQYF.

The rearrangement uses TRBV7-9 and TRBJ2-2, with 7 bases fitting TRBD2. Germline V CDR1 and CDR2: SEHNR, FQNEAQ (reference sequence). Trimming cost V 3 bases and J 4 bases; bases outside gene matches: 8. This CDR3 spans 16 amino acids. The CDR3 DNA follows: TGTGCCAGCAGCTTGCTGGCGGGAGTGAGCACCGGGGAGCTGTTTTTT. This gives the protein CASSLLAGVSTGELFF.

This clonotype was seen a handful of times. V usage is TRBV29-1 and J usage is TRBJ1-1; no reliable D call. Germline V gene sequence: CDR1 SQVTM, CDR2 ANQGSEA. The V gene lost 3 bases and the J gene lost 0 bases, with 5 bases spanning the gap. This CDR3 has 12 amino acids. The CDR3 loop is CSVDSLNTEAFF. CDR3 bases: TGCAGCGTTGACAGTCTGAACACTGAAGCTTTCTTT. The full variable domain, with the rest looked up from reference TRBV29-1 and TRBJ1-1, is SAVISQKPSRDICQRGTSLTIQCQVDSQVTMMFWYRQQPGQSLTLIATANQGSEATYESGFVIDKFPISRPNLTFSTLTVSNMSPEDSSIYLCSVDSLNTEAFFGQGTRLTVV.

This clonotype was observed a handful of times. This chain links TRBV6-5 with TRBJ2-6; 10 bases match TRBD2. Germline CDR1 is MNHEY and CDR2 is SVGAGI. CDR3 length: 19 residues. V shed 7 bases and J 0 bases; nucleotides not matched to a gene: 12. The CDR3 coding sequence is TGTGCCAGCACAAGGGGTTCCACTAGCGGGGTCTCTGGGGCCAACGTCCTGACTTTC. Amino acid sequence: CASTRGSTSGVSGANVLTF.

In its sample, this clonotype was seen a few times. The chain has TRBV24-1 and TRBJ2-3, with D perhaps given as TRBD1 or TRBD2 (5 bases each). The germline V gene encodes CDR1 KGHDR and CDR2 SFDVKD. Trimming removed 4 bases at V and 4 bases at J, with 11 bases between. The CDR3 is made up of 14 amino acids. The DNA of the CDR3 is TGTGCCACCAGTGACCCACGAGGGGCAGATACGCAGTATTTT. It codes for CATSDPRGADTQYF.

The CDR3: CASSLLLGRGDSNQPQHF. CDR3 nucleotide sequence: TGTGCCAGCAGCTTACTATTGGGCCGTGGGGATAGCAATCAGCCCCAGCATTTT. The chain couples TRBV7-2 to TRBJ1-5; D unresolved. Trimming cost V 2 bases and J 0 bases, with 17 bases left between them. Germline loops: CDR1 SGHTA, CDR2 FQGNSA. The CDR3 is 18 residues long.

The chain has TRBV11-2 and TRBJ2-1, with TRBD2 matching over 9 bases. The CDR3 runs 19 residues. V shed 1 base, J shed 10 bases, and the junction held 20 bases outside the gene matches. Germline V CDR1 and CDR2: SGHAT, FQNNGV. The CDR3, as DNA: TGTGCCAGCAGCTTAGTACCCCCCAGACTAGCGGTATACCCTTACGAGCAGTTCTTC. The encoded protein is CASSLVPPRLAVYPYEQFF. The complete variable domain, with remaining parts taken from reference TRBV11-2 and TRBJ2-1, reads EAGVAQSPRYKIIEKRQSVAFWCNPISGHATLYWYQQILGQGPKLLIQFQNNGVVDDSQLPKDRFSAERLKGVDSTLKIQPAKLEDSAVYLCASSLVPPRLAVYPYEQFFGPGTRLTVL.

This clonotype showed up just a few times. V is TRBV20-1 and J is TRBJ1-6; D ambiguous. The CDR3 has 14 amino acids. Germline V lookup: CDR1 DFQATT, CDR2 SNEGSKA (reference sequence). V was cut by 0 bases and J by 3 bases, with 6 bases left in between. CDR3 residues: CSAREYFYNSPLHF. The CDR3 DNA follows: TGCAGTGCTAGAGAGTACTTCTATAATTCACCCCTCCACTTT.

The chain links TRBV29-1 to TRBJ2-7; D is perhaps TRBD2 (6 bases). V was pared by 7 bases and J by 3 bases, with 22 bases between. The CDR3 is made up of 15 amino acids. Germline CDR1 is SQVTM and CDR2 is ANQGSEA. The CDR3 nucleotides read TGCAGCGCTACGGGACTCCACAACAGAGGCTACGAGCAGTACTTC. It encodes CSATGLHNRGYEQYF.

This chain joins TRBV29-1 and TRBJ2-3, with a weak D call TRBD1 (8 bases). Trimming cost V 7 bases and J 5 bases, with 13 bases left between them. The CDR3 is 12 residues long. Germline V gene lookup returns CDR1 SQVTM and CDR2 ANQGSEA. CDR3 coding DNA: TGCAGCGGGTACAGGGGGGGAGATACGCAGTATTTT. Its translation: CSGYRGGDTQYF.

This clonotype was detected many times. The chain combines TRBV29-1 with TRBJ2-7; 10 bases are shared with TRBD1. Germline CDR1 and CDR2: SQVTM and ANQGSEA. The CDR3 loop spans 13 amino acids. Trimming took 1 base from V and 4 from J; bases not matched to a gene: 1. Here the CDR3 reads CSVEGTGGYEQYF. CDR3 nucleotide sequence: TGCAGCGTTGAAGGGACAGGGGGTTACGAGCAGTACTTC.

A remark on this clonotype: Mismatch with germline at one junction end may stem from a read error. V is TRBV29-1 and J is TRBJ2-3, with 8 positions matching TRBD2. CDR1 is SQVTM and CDR2 is ANQGSEA in the germline V gene. The CDR3 spans 14 residues. CDR3 DNA sequence: TGCAGCGTAGAAGCGGGGGTGACTGGAGATACGCAGTATTTT. It translates to CSVEAGVTGDTQYF.

This sequence joins TRBV4-2 and TRBJ2-1; 12 positions agree with TRBD2. CDR1 LGHNA and CDR2 YNFKEQ come from the germline V gene. CDR3 length equals 15 residues. The J segment lost 12 bases and the V segment lost 4 bases, leaving 10 bases of the junction unmatched. CDR3 sequence reads: CASSPLAGGTAGQFF. CDR3 nucleotides: TGTGCCAGCAGCCCCCTAGCGGGGGGGACGGCGGGGCAGTTCTTC.

This clonotype was seen ten or more times. This sequence joins TRBV20-1 and TRBJ2-3; 9 positions agree with TRBD2. The ends lost 6 bases at V and 9 bases at J; junction bases unmatched: 16. Per the germline V gene, CDR1 is DFQATT and CDR2 is SNEGSKA (reference sequence). The CDR3 runs 15 residues. The CDR3 region is CSATPGGLSGGTQYF. CDR3 nucleotides: TGCAGTGCAACCCCGGGGGGACTTAGCGGGGGAACGCAGTATTTT.

This clonotype was seen more than once but under ten times. CDR3 bases: TGTGCCAGCAGGAAACTAGCGGGAGGTGCTGATACGCAGTATTTT. It codes for CASRKLAGGADTQYF. J is TRBJ2-3 and V is TRBV11-2; TRBD2 matches at 12 bases. The CDR3 totals 15 residues. Germline V gives CDR1 SGHAT, CDR2 FQNNGV. J was trimmed by 6 bases and V by 6 bases; bases with no gene match: 7.